This entry lists 12 T cell receptor beta chains sequenced from one sample in a study of identical twins. TCRdb re-derived calls from the 5' RACE reads in MiXCR, one entry per CDR3 protein. The top ten hold about 12% of the sample, which has about 100,000 distinct CDR3 sequences, 5.9% seen once. The sample taken for sequencing was memory T cells sorted from blood. Receptor source: a woman aged 45 to 65 in good health.

This clonotype appeared many times. The CDR3 DNA reads as TGTGCCAGCAGGCGACTAGCGGGAGGAGAGCAGTTCTTC. Translating gives CASRRLAGGEQFF. The J gene is TRBJ2-1, the V gene TRBV25-1; TRBD2 matches at 13 bases. Germline CDR1 reads MGHDK; CDR2 reads SYGVNS. This CDR3 comprises 13 residues. V was clipped by 6 bases and J by 10 bases; unmatched bases: 3.

The gene calls are TRBV5-6 and TRBJ1-6, with TRBD1 identical over 7 bases. The trim removed 2 bases at V and 6 bases at J, leaving 8 bases unmatched. The CDR3 is 16 residues long. Germline V gives CDR1 SGHDT, CDR2 YYEEEE. CDR3 sequence: CASSFSRGWGNSPLHF. In DNA form, the CDR3 reads TGTGCCAGCAGCTTCTCCAGGGGGTGGGGTAATTCACCCCTCCACTTT.

This clonotype was seen repeatedly, ten times or more. The rearrangement joins TRBV10-3 to TRBJ2-7, with a possible D match to TRBD2 (5 bases). Trimming stripped 2 bases from V and 6 bases from J, with 11 bases between. From germline, CDR1 is ENHRY and CDR2 SYGVKD. The CDR3 length is 13 residues. Here the CDR3 reads CAISETRIGEQYV. The CDR3, as DNA: TGTGCCATCAGTGAGACTAGGATCGGCGAGCAGTACGTC.

This chain uses TRBV29-1 with TRBJ1-6; no definite D call. The CDR3 loop spans 13 amino acids. The germline V gene has CDR1 SQVTM and CDR2 ANQGSEA. The V end lost 4 bases, the J end lost 5 bases, and 9 bases lay between the germline ends. As DNA, the CDR3 is TGCAGCGTTGCTGTAGGGAATAATTCACCCCTCCACTTT. Translating gives CSVAVGNNSPLHF.

This clonotype was counted many times. The genes are TRBV15 and TRBJ2-1, with TRBD2 matching over 14 bases. The length of the CDR3 is 15 residues. Germline V gene data show CDR1 as LNHNV and CDR2 as YYDKDF (reference sequence). V shed 5 bases, J shed 10 bases, and the junction held 7 bases outside the gene matches. The CDR3 sequence: CATSGRTSGRREQFF. The CDR3 bases are TGTGCCACCAGCGGACGGACTAGCGGGAGGCGCGAGCAGTTCTTC.

This clonotype occurred many times. The genes are TRBV11-3 and TRBJ2-3; 8 nucleotides align to TRBD2. The V segment lost 5 bases and the J segment 3 bases; nucleotides outside the gene matches: 7. Per germline, CDR1 SGHNT and CDR2 YENEEA. CDR3 length: 15 amino acids. DNA for the CDR3: TGTGCCAGCAGCCCGGGGGGGGGACCGACAGATACGCAGTATTTT. This encodes CASSPGGGPTDTQYF.

This clonotype occurred many times. The rearrangement uses TRBV6-1 and TRBJ1-2, with unresolved D. The germline gives CDR1 MNHNS, CDR2 SASEGT. V gave up 0 bases and J gave up 5 bases, with 13 bases separating them. The CDR3 totals 15 residues. This CDR3 reads CASSEALLDVYGYTF. The DNA of the CDR3 is TGTGCCAGCAGTGAAGCGCTTCTTGACGTATATGGCTACACCTTC.

At least ten counts were recorded for this clonotype. V and J are TRBV11-2 and TRBJ1-2; D gene uncertain. This CDR3 contains 13 residues. The V end lost 3 bases, the J end lost 2 bases, and 7 bases lay between the germline ends. In germline, CDR1 is SGHAT, CDR2 FQNNGV. The CDR3 coding sequence is TGTGCCAGCAGCTTCGCGCCCAACTATGGCTACACCTTC. Residues: CASSFAPNYGYTF.

This clonotype was counted ten times or more. The chain combines TRBV5-1 with TRBJ2-2; TRBD2 aligns across 13 bases. V lost 4 bases, J lost 4 bases, and 7 bases stayed unmatched. The CDR3 loop spans 17 amino acids. CDR1 is SGHRS, CDR2 YFSETQ, per germline. CDR3 in DNA: TGCGCCAGCAGCAACGGACTAGCGGGAGTGATCACCGGGGAGCTGTTTTTT. It yields the protein CASSNGLAGVITGELFF.

This clonotype was observed a few times. The chain uses TRBV20-1 and TRBJ2-1; D is perhaps TRBD1 or TRBD2 (5 bases each). The CDR3 loop spans 15 amino acids. Trimming stripped 6 bases from V and 5 bases from J, with 20 bases between. The germline gives CDR1 DFQATT, CDR2 SNEGSKA (reference sequence). CDR3: CSATHGGTLDNEQFF. The CDR3 DNA follows: TGCAGTGCCACCCATGGGGGTACGCTAGACAATGAGCAGTTCTTC.

In its sample, this clonotype was seen many times. The chain recombines TRBV6-2 or TRBV6-3 with TRBJ2-7; a possible D gene is TRBD1 (5 bases). CDR1 and CDR2 from the germline V gene are MNHEY and SVGEGT. This CDR3 is 14 amino acids long. Trimming left V 6 bases short and J 5 bases short, with 17 bases between. For the CDR3, the DNA is TGTGCCAGCAGCCTTGGACACTCTAGGGACGAGCAGTACGTC. It yields the protein CASSLGHSRDEQYV.

This clonotype was counted at least ten times. The chain combines TRBV2 with TRBJ2-1; no clear D gene. The germline gives CDR1 SNHLY, CDR2 FYNNEI. This CDR3 has 12 amino acids. V was pared by 7 bases and J by 7 bases, with 11 bases between. As DNA, the CDR3 is TGTGCCAGCACTGGTCCGAAGAATGAGCAGTTCTTC. This translates into CASTGPKNEQFF.